The 19 T cell receptor beta chains presented below share a single source sample, sequenced in a study of blood T cell repertoires in COVID-19. TCRdb's copy holds only in-frame clones and misses some; the assay was immunoSEQ multiplex PCR. The sample yields around 230,000 clones, around 84% seen once. Sequenced input: peripheral blood. These receptors were taken from a man aged 50-60 years with COVID-19, enrolled during active disease.

The genes are TRBV30 and TRBJ1-3; D is possibly TRBD1 (6 bases). V shed 1 base and J shed 2 bases, with 9 bases lying between them. This CDR3 has 14 residues. Germline values: CDR1 GTSNPN, CDR2 SVGIG (reference sequence). CDR3 amino acids: CAWSEGHTGNTIYF. DNA for the CDR3: TGTGCCTGGAGTGAGGGACATACTGGAAACACCATATATTTT.

The chain combines TRBV6-4 with TRBJ2-7, with 8 bases lining up with TRBD2. V lost 4 bases and J lost 4; bases outside the gene matches: 9. Germline-derived CDR1 and CDR2 are MRHNA and SNTAGT. This CDR3 spans 15 amino acids. CDR3 sequence: CASSVMAGGPYEQYF. The CDR3 DNA sequence: TGTGCCAGCAGTGTTATGGCGGGAGGACCGTACGAGCAGTACTTC.

The chain links TRBV9 to TRBJ2-1; 9 nucleotides align to TRBD2. CDR1 is SGDLS and CDR2 is YYNGEE in the germline V gene. The CDR3 has 15 amino acids. V trimming: 0 bases; J trimming: 9 bases; junction bases outside the gene matches: 7. The CDR3 DNA reads as TGTGCCAGCAGCGTAGTATCTAGCGGGGTTGGTGAGCAGTTCTTC. It yields the protein CASSVVSSGVGEQFF.

The chain links TRBV19 to TRBJ1-1, with 9 bases matching TRBD1. CDR1 LNHDA and CDR2 SQIVND come from the germline V gene (reference sequence). This CDR3 spans 13 amino acids. The ends lost 10 bases at V and 5 bases at J; junction bases unmatched: 8. The CDR3: CATTQGAGTEAFF. CDR3 coding DNA: TGTGCCACCACACAGGGGGCTGGGACTGAAGCTTTCTTT. Full variable domain (rest looked up from reference TRBV19 and TRBJ1-1): DGGITQSPKYLFRKEGQNVTLSCEQNLNHDAMYWYRQDPGQGLRLIYYSQIVNDFQKGDIAEGYSVSREKKESFPLTVTSAQKNPTAFYLCATTQGAGTEAFFGQGTRLTVV.

The chain couples TRBV29-1 to TRBJ2-7; TRBD2 agrees at 10 bases. This CDR3 is built from 15 residues. CDR1 is SQVTM and CDR2 is ANQGSEA in the germline V gene. J was trimmed by 9 bases and V by 1 base; bases with no gene match: 12. The CDR3 DNA reads TGCAGCGTTGAAGTCATAGCGGGAGGTTTAAGTCGGCAGTACTTC. Protein sequence: CSVEVIAGGLSRQYF.

The chain joins TRBV11-2 to TRBJ2-1, with 7 bases lining up with TRBD2. The CDR3 covers 15 residues. The germline V gene has CDR1 SGHAT and CDR2 FQNNGV. After removal of 3 bases from V and 9 bases from J, the junction contained 11 bases not matched to a gene. CDR3 sequence reads: CASSFEGLDFGEQFF. Here the CDR3 DNA reads TGTGCCAGCAGCTTCGAAGGACTAGATTTCGGTGAGCAGTTCTTC.

This chain joins TRBV6-6 and TRBJ2-7, with D possibly being TRBD2 (6 bases). CDR1 and CDR2 from the germline V gene are MNHNY and SVGAGI (reference sequence). The CDR3 is made up of 13 amino acids. Trimming left V 6 bases short and J 6 bases short, with 15 bases between. The CDR3 coding sequence is TGTGCCAGCAGCAACGCCCGGGGGATCGAGCAGTACTTC. Its protein is CASSNARGIEQYF.

The chain recombines TRBV7-8 with TRBJ1-1; 7 bases fit TRBD1. The CDR3 is made up of 15 amino acids. The V and J ends lost 4 bases and 5 bases, in that order; junction bases with no gene match: 10. Germline CDR1 SGHVS, CDR2 FQNEAQ. The CDR3 bases are TGTGCCAGCAGCTCAAAAGACAGGGTAGGAACTGAAGCTTTCTTT. It specifies CASSSKDRVGTEAFF.

This sequence joins TRBV2 and TRBJ2-1, with TRBD1 identical over 9 bases. Germline-derived CDR1 and CDR2 are SNHLY and FYNNEI. Losses at the gene ends were 4 bases for V and 4 bases for J; bases not matched to a gene: 2. The CDR3 consists of 14 residues. This chain's CDR3 is CASSVQGAYNEQFF. The CDR3 DNA reads TGTGCCAGCAGTGTACAGGGGGCTTACAATGAGCAGTTCTTC.

V usage is TRBV6-6 and J usage is TRBJ1-5; D is undetermined. The CDR3 covers 15 residues. Germline V gives CDR1 MNHNY, CDR2 SVGAGI (reference sequence). V lost 2 bases and J 3 bases, leaving 11 bases between the germline ends. The CDR3 region has the DNA TGTGCCAGCAGTTACGGTATAGCCCCCAATCAGCCCCAGCATTTT. Its translation: CASSYGIAPNQPQHF.

The chain recombines TRBV5-4 with TRBJ2-1; 7 bases agree with TRBD2. This CDR3 contains 14 residues. Germline CDR1 SGHNT, CDR2 YYREEE (reference sequence). Trimming at V came to 6 bases and at J to 0 bases, leaving 3 bases not matched to a gene. CDR3 sequence (DNA): TGTGCCAGCATGCGGGGGAGCTCCTACAATGAGCAGTTCTTC. Protein product: CASMRGSSYNEQFF.

This chain links TRBV27 with TRBJ2-5, with 8 bases identical to TRBD1. The germline CDR1 and CDR2 sequences are MNHEY and SMNVEV (reference sequence). The ends lost 0 bases at V and 1 base at J; junction bases unmatched: 13. This CDR3 comprises 19 residues. The CDR3 DNA is TGTGCCAGCAGTTTATCCCCCTCAACAGGGGGTTGGGGCCAAGAGACCCAGTACTTC. It yields the protein CASSLSPSTGGWGQETQYF.

The chain carries TRBV3-1 (or the pseudogene TRBV3-2) and TRBJ2-5, with a tentative D call TRBD2 (7 bases). The CDR3 loop spans 14 amino acids. Deletions cut 4 bases from V and 5 bases from J, with 14 bases between. The germline V gene encodes CDR1 LGHDT and CDR2 YNNKEL (reference sequence). The CDR3 loop reads CASSLTGGQETQYF. The DNA for the CDR3 is TGTGCCAGCAGCCTGACGGGGGGCCAGGAGACCCAGTACTTC.

The chain uses TRBV5-1 and TRBJ1-2, with 10 bases identical to TRBD1. CDR1 is SGHRS, CDR2 YFSETQ, per germline. The CDR3 runs to 15 residues. Losses at the gene ends were 4 bases for V and 4 bases for J; bases not matched to a gene: 7. The CDR3 loop is CASSPGQGIRYGYTF. CDR3 DNA: TGCGCCAGCAGCCCGGGACAGGGGATCCGCTATGGCTACACCTTC. The full variable domain, its missing parts supplied by reference TRBV5-1 and TRBJ1-2, is KAGVTQTPRYLIKTRGQQVTLSCSPISGHRSVSWYQQTPGQGLQFLFEYFSETQRNKGNFPGRFSGRQFSNSRSEMNVSTLELGDSALYLCASSPGQGIRYGYTFGSGTRLTVV.

The chain couples TRBV28 to TRBJ1-5; D not resolved. V was clipped by 7 bases and J by 1 base, with 17 bases between them. Germline V lookup: CDR1 MDHEN, CDR2 SYDVKM. The CDR3 runs 16 residues. In DNA form, the CDR3 reads TGTGCCAGCAATATCGGGGTAGGAACGAGCAATCAGCCCCAGCATTTT. This translates into CASNIGVGTSNQPQHF.

This chain joins TRBV5-4 and TRBJ1-1; D is undetermined. Germline lookup yields CDR1 SGHNT and CDR2 YYREEE (reference sequence). The CDR3 is 13 residues long. V gave up 4 bases and J gave up 1 base, with 8 bases separating them. CDR3: CASSRNRNTEAFF. DNA for the CDR3: TGTGCCAGCAGCCGAAATAGGAACACTGAAGCTTTCTTT.

This chain links TRBV29-1 with TRBJ2-5, with 10 bases fitting TRBD1. The CDR3 contains 14 residues. V trimming: 6 bases; J trimming: 6 bases; junction bases outside the gene matches: 10. Germline CDR1 reads SQVTM; CDR2 reads ANQGSEA. DNA of the CDR3: TGCAGCGTACGACAGGGGGCGGGTGTGAAGACCCAGTACTTC. Translation: CSVRQGAGVKTQYF. Full variable domain (remainder filled in from reference TRBV29-1 and TRBJ2-5): SAVISQKPSRDICQRGTSLTIQCQVDSQVTMMFWYRQQPGQSLTLIATANQGSEATYESGFVIDKFPISRPNLTFSTLTVSNMSPEDSSIYLCSVRQGAGVKTQYFGPGTRLLVL.

The chain joins TRBV27 to TRBJ2-1, with D possibly being TRBD2 (6 bases). V dropped 6 bases and J dropped 4 bases, with 13 bases sitting between them. The germline V gene encodes CDR1 MNHEY and CDR2 SMNVEV (reference sequence). This CDR3 contains 14 residues. CDR3 residues: CASSIAVLYNEQFF. In DNA, the CDR3 is TGTGCCAGCAGCATAGCGGTATTATACAATGAGCAGTTCTTC.

V usage is TRBV4-3 and J usage is TRBJ2-3; the match to TRBD2 covers 9 bases. CDR1 is LGHNA, CDR2 YSLEER, per germline. This CDR3 region has 16 residues. J was trimmed by 5 bases and V by 0 bases; bases with no gene match: 6. The CDR3 is CASSQDSAGGQDTQYF. The CDR3 coding sequence is TGCGCCAGCAGCCAAGACTCCGCGGGGGGGCAAGATACGCAGTATTTT.